Listed here are 8 T cell receptor beta chains from one sample, sequenced in a study of blood T cell repertoires in COVID-19. The repertoire was sequenced with immunoSEQ multiplex PCR; TCRdb's copy has only in-frame clones and lacks some. This sample has some 45,000 clones, with roughly 93% found just once. What was sequenced was peripheral blood. These receptors were taken from a man aged 50-59 years with active COVID-19.

J is TRBJ2-1 and V is TRBV19; D is perhaps TRBD2 (6 bases). Germline CDR1 LNHDA, CDR2 SQIVND (reference sequence). V shed 6 bases and J shed 7 bases, with 16 bases lying between them. This CDR3 has 14 amino acids. DNA for the CDR3: TGTGCCAGTAGGACTCCGGGACTTCCTAATGAGCAGTTCTTC. Its translation: CASRTPGLPNEQFF.

This chain connects TRBV2 to TRBJ2-7; 9 bases agree with TRBD1. CDR3 size: 14 residues. Germline V gene lookup returns CDR1 SNHLY and CDR2 FYNNEI. Trimming removed 4 bases from V and 1 base from J; junction bases left unmatched: 2. The CDR3 spells CASSVDRGSYEQYF. The CDR3 nucleotides are TGTGCCAGCAGTGTGGACAGGGGATCCTACGAGCAGTACTTC.

The J gene is TRBJ1-2, the V gene TRBV11-2; the match to TRBD1 covers 9 bases. The CDR3 totals 16 residues. The ends lost 0 bases at V and 8 bases at J; junction bases unmatched: 10. The germline gives CDR1 SGHAT, CDR2 FQNNGV. Here the CDR3 reads CASSLDQYRGLRGYTF. The CDR3 DNA is TGTGCCAGCAGCTTAGATCAATACAGGGGGCTGCGAGGCTACACCTTC. Based on the CDR3 plus reference TRBV11-2 and TRBJ1-2, the full variable domain is EAGVAQSPRYKIIEKRQSVAFWCNPISGHATLYWYQQILGQGPKLLIQFQNNGVVDDSQLPKDRFSAERLKGVDSTLKIQPAKLEDSAVYLCASSLDQYRGLRGYTFGSGTRLTVV.

The V call is TRBV28, the J call TRBJ1-6; unclear D gene. CDR1 MDHEN and CDR2 SYDVKM come from the germline V gene. There are 12 residues in the CDR3. The V gene lost 8 bases and the J gene lost 7 bases, with 9 bases spanning the gap. DNA of the CDR3: TGTGCCAGCCAGGATCGAAATTCACCCCTCCACTTT. It yields the protein CASQDRNSPLHF.

The genes are TRBV9 and TRBJ2-7, with 8 bases that match TRBD1. J gave up 4 bases and V 0 bases, and 3 bases lay outside the gene matches. The CDR3 has 14 residues. Germline CDR1 and CDR2: SGDLS and YYNGEE. The CDR3 DNA follows: TGTGCCAGCAGCGTAGAGGACAGGGCGTACGAGCAGTACTTC. Residues: CASSVEDRAYEQYF.

This chain joins TRBV28 and TRBJ2-7, with 11 bases fitting TRBD2. With 5 bases clipped from V and 3 bases from J, the junction kept 3 bases outside the gene matches. The length of the CDR3 is 14 residues. Germline values: CDR1 MDHEN, CDR2 SYDVKM. Here the CDR3 reads CASSVGTSGYEQYF. CDR3 in DNA: TGTGCCAGCAGTGTCGGGACTAGCGGCTACGAGCAGTACTTC.

This chain uses TRBV5-1 with TRBJ2-7, with D perhaps TRBD2 (5 bases). The CDR3 length is 14 residues. Germline loops: CDR1 SGHRS, CDR2 YFSETQ. V lost 6 bases and J 0 bases, leaving 13 bases between the germline ends. CDR3 DNA sequence: TGCGCCAGCATCGAGAGGGCCGACTCCTACGAGCAGTACTTC. Its protein is CASIERADSYEQYF.

The chain carries TRBV18 and TRBJ2-2; weak D call: TRBD1 (5 bases). V dropped 6 bases and J dropped 3 bases, with 17 bases sitting between them. The germline gives CDR1 KGHSH, CDR2 LQKENI. The CDR3 extends over 16 amino acids. This chain's CDR3 is CASSLFGAKDTGELFF. In nucleotides, the CDR3 is TGTGCCAGCTCCCTGTTTGGGGCAAAGGACACCGGGGAGCTGTTTTTT.